These T cell receptor beta chains were read from a single sample in a study of cytomegalovirus exposure and HLA in healthy donors. Clones were sequenced by immunoSEQ multiplex PCR, and TCRdb holds only the in-frame ones, with some missing. The data hold 75,000 to 90,000 clones, with 70% to 75% observed a single time. Sample: PBMCs. These receptors were obtained from a man in his sixties in good health and CMV-seronegative. CDR3s leave out the opening cysteine and the closing phenylalanine or tryptophan. Where a row states a size, it is once, few, many or the class of an expanded clone; other rows omit it.

v_call,clone_size,cdr3_aa
TRBV9,-,ASSVAVGGDQQPQH
TRBV6-6,-,ASSYKGLQETQY
TRBV6-1,-,ASRPPGGQETQY
TRBV30,-,ATAGTNEKLF
TRBV4-2,-,ASSQAIWTAGTSGGIRELF
TRBV2,-,ASSESVGGTSGSYSYNEQF
TRBV5-6,once,ASRTFGGAWDEQY
TRBV29-1,-,SVQGLAGGPIYNEQF
TRBV5-6,once,ASTLRGSGPYGYT
TRBV5-6,few,ASSLGPRGYEKLF
TRBV9,once,ASSPTGGTNTEAF
TRBV6-5,once,ASSLDRGPHEQY
TRBV7-8,-,ASSTGVPYNSPLH
TRBV27,-,ASSSTGQGAETQY
TRBV12-5,-,ASGLGSTGGGGYT
TRBV7-6,-,ASSLVSTSGYSTDTQY
TRBV5-1,-,ASSPRTGDEQY
TRBV9,-,ASSVEALAVNEQF
TRBV13,-,ASSMDRAEQY
TRBV21-1,-,ASSNRQGVINSPLH
TRBV7-8,-,ASSQGQVGHSTDTQY
TRBV13,-,ASSFSLGGYTEAF
TRBV29-1,-,SVEDILQGPTNYGYT
TRBV4-1,-,ASSPGVASYNEQF
TRBV6-1,-,ASIDRGTVYEQY
TRBV7-6,-,ASSSAGFGDYGYT
TRBV5-1,-,ASSSSGGTSGTDTQY
TRBV4-1,few,ASSQNWVGAGVKTQY